This TCR beta chain was captured in a study of T-cell reconstitution after alpha-beta-depleted transplantation in children. This clonotype has a count of ten or more. Its cognate antigen is unknown. Preparation of the TCRbeta library involved a method that used unique molecular identifiers. TCRdb re-called the PCR reads with MiXCR, one entry per CDR3 protein. The sample lists approximately 490,000 distinct CDR3 sequences, about 10% occurring once. Regarding the study as a whole: Newly generated T cells supplied most T-cell counts and diversity one year post-transplant. The study traced high day-60 TCRbeta diversity in some patients to surviving recipient T cells and thymic progenitors. Two months or so post-transplant, alpha-beta T cells reportedly derived from several hundred expanded graft clones.

Germline trimming cut 2 bases from V and 0 bases from J; bases unmatched to any gene: 7. Germline V gene lookup returns CDR1 PRHDT and CDR2 FYEKMQ (reference sequence). The length of the CDR3 is 16 residues. The chain employs TRBV13 and TRBJ2-7; 7 bases align to TRBD2. The source material was PBMCs, sampled before TCRalphabeta/CD19-depleted stem cell transplant. The clonotype comes from a child aged 2-15 years with inherited bone marrow failure, due to receive a stem cell transplant. CDR3 bases: TGTGCCAGCAGCTTAAGCCACGGACTAGACTCCTACGAGCAGTACTTC. This codes for CASSLSHGLDSYEQYF.